Listed below are T cell receptor beta chains from one sample, sequenced in a study of PD-1 blockade in classical Hodgkin lymphoma. Assay used: immunoSEQ multiplex PCR; TCRdb lists only in-frame clones, some missing. The repertoire consists of 90,000 to 110,000 clones, with about nine tenths occurring once and the leading ten covering around 17%. Material: peripheral blood mononuclear cells (PBMCs), obtained before the fourth cycle of nivolumab. These receptors came from a human donor with classical Hodgkin lymphoma. The CDR3 runs from the conserved cysteine through the conserved F or W. D genes are given only for firm matches. The listing skips clone size in some rows; elsewhere it reads once, few, many or a size class.

abundance | j_gene | v_gene | d_gene | CDR3nt | CDR3aa
- | TRBJ2-4 | TRBV11-2 | - | TGTGCCAGCAGCTTAGATTGGTCGGACCATAAACAAAACATTCAGTACTTC | CASSLDWSDHKQNIQYF
- | TRBJ1-1 | TRBV19 | TRBD1 | TGTGCCAGTAGTCCCGGACAGGGAGAAGCGAACACTGAAGCTTTCTTT | CASSPGQGEANTEAFF
- | TRBJ2-1 | TRBV6-4 | TRBD2 | TGTGCCAGCAGTACTAGCGGGAGACTCTACAATGAGCAGTTCTTC | CASSTSGRLYNEQFF
once | TRBJ1-1 | TRBV18 | TRBD1 | TGTGCCAGCTCACCTACGACAGGGGGACGTGAAGCTTTCTTT | CASSPTTGGREAFF
- | TRBJ2-2 | TRBV5-4 | - | TGTGCCAGCAGCGAAAGACTCGGCGGGGAGCTGTTTTTT | CASSERLGGELFF
- | TRBJ2-1 | TRBV6-1 | TRBD2 | TGTGCCAGCAGCGTAAGCGGGGGCCATGGTGAGCAGTTCTTC | CASSVSGGHGEQFF
- | TRBJ2-7 | TRBV11-3 | - | TGTGCCAGCAGCTTATCAGGGGACGAGCAGTACTTC | CASSLSGDEQYF
once | TRBJ2-1 | TRBV4-3 | - | TGCGCCAGCAGCCATGGTCTGGCGGGTGAGCAGTTCTTC | CASSHGLAGEQFF
few | TRBJ1-2 | TRBV13 | - | TGTGCCAGCAGTTTACAACAGAGCAAGGACGGCTACACCTTC | CASSLQQSKDGYTF
- | TRBJ2-1 | TRBV28 | - | TGTGCCTCACGGCAGGTTGGGCCCAGCTCCTACAATGAGCAGTTCTTC | CASRQVGPSSYNEQFF
- | TRBJ1-5 | TRBV19 | - | TGTGCCAGCAAACTTACAGGGTCGGGGTATGAGCCCCAGCATTTT | CASKLTGSGYEPQHF
- | TRBJ2-5 | TRBV7-6 | - | TGTGCCAGCAGCTTAGCGGGTGGTTCACTGGAGACCCAGTACTTC | CASSLAGGSLETQYF
once | TRBJ2-5 | TRBV5-1 | - | TGCGCCAGCAGCTTGGTTTTGCGAAAACAAGAGACCCAGTACTTC | CASSLVLRKQETQYF
once | TRBJ1-2 | TRBV15 | TRBD1 | TGTGCCACCAGCAGAGGGACAGGGGGCTCACCAACGGGCTACACCTTC | CATSRGTGGSPTGYTF
- | TRBJ2-7 | TRBV28 | - | TGTGCCAGCAGTTTAAGGGGATCCCTTTACGAGCAGTACTTC | CASSLRGSLYEQYF
- | TRBJ1-4 | TRBV7-9 | - | TGTGCCAGCAGCAAACGGGCAGTTAAAAATGAAAAACTGTTTTTT | CASSKRAVKNEKLFF
- | TRBJ1-4 | TRBV30 | - | TGTGCCTGGAGTGTACATGGAGGGGGTGAAAAACTGTTTTTT | CAWSVHGGGEKLFF
once | TRBJ2-3 | TRBV7-9 | - | TGTGCCAGCAGCCCCAGCGGACTTAGCACAGATACGCAGTATTTT | CASSPSGLSTDTQYF
- | TRBJ1-2 | TRBV14 | - | TGTGCCAGCAGCCAAGATTATTGGGACGGATACTATGGCTACACCTTC | CASSQDYWDGYYGYTF
- | TRBJ1-3 | TRBV6-6 | TRBD1 | TGTGCCAGCAGGGGACAGCCGGAAGACACCATATATTTT | CASRGQPEDTIYF
- | TRBJ2-2 | TRBV5-1 | TRBD2 | TGCGCCAGCAGCCGGACTAGCGGGATCAACACCGGGGAGCTGTTTTTT | CASSRTSGINTGELFF
- | TRBJ2-5 | TRBV7-8 | TRBD1 | TGTGCCAGCAGCTTCGGACAGGGAGAAGAGACCCAGTACTTC | CASSFGQGEETQYF
- | TRBJ2-7 | TRBV5-1 | - | TGCGCCAGCAGCTTGGCATCATCCTACGAGCAGTACTTC | CASSLASSYEQYF
- | TRBJ1-6 | TRBV25-1 | - | TGTGCCAGCAGTGAGGCGGGGTATTCGAATTCACCCCTCCACTTT | CASSEAGYSNSPLHF
- | TRBJ2-3 | TRBV2 | TRBD1 | TGTGCCAGCAGGACTGACAGGGGCCCAGATACGCAGTATTTT | CASRTDRGPDTQYF